What follows describes a single T cell receptor (beta chain). This table comes from immunoSEQ multiplex PCR, and its TCRdb copy is limited to in-frame clones, with some not included. The sample contains about 77,000 clones, 87% of which appear only once. The source of the sample is a study of OX40 agonist ivuxolimab in advanced cancers. Trimming left V 2 bases short and J 5 bases short, with 10 bases between. The CDR3 covers 15 residues. Germline V gene sequence: CDR1 MDHEN, CDR2 SYDVKM. This clonotype was obtained from an adult with an advanced solid tumor such as melanoma, head and neck, liver or kidney cancer. This rearrangement joins TRBV28 to TRBJ1-6, with D unresolved. The sample was CD4+ or CD8+ T cells sorted from blood, taken in a trial of the OX40 agonist ivuxolimab. The CDR3 loop reads CASSLIRQNNSPLHF. Here the CDR3 DNA reads TGTGCCAGCAGTTTAATTCGTCAAAATAATTCACCCCTCCACTTT.